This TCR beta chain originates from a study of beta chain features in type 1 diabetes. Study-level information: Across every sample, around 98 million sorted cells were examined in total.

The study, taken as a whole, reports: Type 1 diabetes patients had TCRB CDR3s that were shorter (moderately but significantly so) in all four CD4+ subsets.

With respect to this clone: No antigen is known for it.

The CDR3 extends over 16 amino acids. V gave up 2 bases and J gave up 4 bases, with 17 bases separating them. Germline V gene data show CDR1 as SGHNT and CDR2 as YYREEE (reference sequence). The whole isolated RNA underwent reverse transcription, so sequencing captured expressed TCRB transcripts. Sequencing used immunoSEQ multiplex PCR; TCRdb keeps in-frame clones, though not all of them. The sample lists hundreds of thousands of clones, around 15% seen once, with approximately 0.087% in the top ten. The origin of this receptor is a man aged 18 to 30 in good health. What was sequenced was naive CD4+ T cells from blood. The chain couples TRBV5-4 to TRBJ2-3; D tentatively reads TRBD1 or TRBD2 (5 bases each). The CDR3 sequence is CASSLFSVVGPDTQYF. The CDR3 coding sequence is TGTGCCAGCAGCTTATTCAGTGTGGTGGGACCAGATACGCAGTATTTT.